Reported below is one TCR beta chain. As yet, its antigen is unknown. Each CDR3 protein is one row after TCRdb ran MiXCR on the RT-PCR reads. The sample has 600,000 to 850,000 distinct CDR3 sequences; 13% to 15% are singletons. The data are from a study of response to subunit inactivated influenza vaccine. Study-level findings and limits: The authors suggested that every seasonal influenza vaccination recruits few new T cells.

The V end lost 2 bases, the J end lost 4 bases, and 14 bases lay between the germline ends. This CDR3 is built from 15 residues. Germline assignment: CDR1 SGDLS and CDR2 YYNGEE. The chain is built from TRBV9 and TRBJ2-3; D may correspond to TRBD1 or TRBD2 (6 bases each). Sequenced here: PBMCs from blood, sampled 14 to 15 days before vaccination. The source of this sequence is a man aged 50 to 59 who received an inactivated influenza vaccine. The CDR3 sequence is CASSVSGARADTQYF. The CDR3 DNA reads as TGTGCCAGCAGCGTGTCGGGGGCTAGGGCAGATACGCAGTATTTT.